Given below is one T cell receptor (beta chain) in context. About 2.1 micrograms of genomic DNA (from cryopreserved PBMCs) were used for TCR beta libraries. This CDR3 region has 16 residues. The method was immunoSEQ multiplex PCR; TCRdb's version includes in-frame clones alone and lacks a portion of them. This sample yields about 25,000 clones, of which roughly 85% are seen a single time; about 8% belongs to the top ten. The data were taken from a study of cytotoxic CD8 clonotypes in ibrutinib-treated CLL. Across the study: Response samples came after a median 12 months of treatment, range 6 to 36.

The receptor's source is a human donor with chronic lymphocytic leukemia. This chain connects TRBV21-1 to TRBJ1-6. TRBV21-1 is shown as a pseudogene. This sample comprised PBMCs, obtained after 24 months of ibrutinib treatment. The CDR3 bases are TGTGCCAGCAGCAAAGTGCTGCCTCCGGGGAATTCACCCCTCCACTTT. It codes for CASSKVLPPGNSPLHF.